This passage covers 32 T cell receptor beta chains from one sample sequenced in a study of Ad26.COV2.S vaccination and SARS-CoV-2 variants. The table came from immunoSEQ multiplex PCR; TCRdb's copy has only in-frame clones and leaves some out. The top ten hold 5% to 7% of the sample, which has 180,000 or so clones, approximately 90% seen once. Sequencing was performed on peripheral blood, taken after recovery from COVID-19. These receptor sequences come from a human donor who had recovered from COVID-19.

The V and J genes are TRBV2 and TRBJ2-7, with D perhaps matching TRBD1 (5 bases). Germline V lookup: CDR1 SNHLY, CDR2 FYNNEI. This CDR3 is built from 15 residues. Trimming stripped 0 bases from V and 3 bases from J, with 12 bases between. CDR3 sequence (DNA): TGTGCCAGCAGTGAAGCTTCGTACAGGAACTACGAGCAGTACTTC. Its translation is CASSEASYRNYEQYF.

The chain couples TRBV9 to TRBJ2-1, with 8 bases aligning to TRBD2. This CDR3 is built from 18 residues. Trimming at V came to 0 bases and at J to 0 bases, leaving 8 bases not matched to a gene. Germline CDR1 reads SGDLS; CDR2 reads YYNGEE. Written as DNA, the CDR3 is TGTGCCAGCAGCGTAGAGGGATTAGCGGGAAGCTCCTACAATGAGCAGTTCTTC. Amino acids: CASSVEGLAGSSYNEQFF.

The chain has TRBV4-1 and TRBJ1-1; D is unclear. This CDR3 spans 14 amino acids. Germline V gene data show CDR1 as MGHRA and CDR2 as YSYEKL. The germline V and J ends were trimmed by 1 base and 1 base, with 7 bases remaining between them. The CDR3, as DNA: TGCGCCAGCAGCCAAGTGGACGGGAACACTGAAGCTTTCTTT. Amino acid sequence: CASSQVDGNTEAFF.

This chain connects TRBV12-3 or TRBV12-4 to TRBJ1-2, with D maybe TRBD1 (5 bases). The CDR3 is made up of 12 amino acids. Between the trimmed V and J ends, which lost 1 base and 13 bases, there was a span of 13 bases. The chain's CDR3 is CASSLGGYPCTF. CDR3 in DNA: TGTGCCAGCAGTTTAGGGGGGTATCCATGCACCTTC.

The chain combines TRBV4-1 with TRBJ2-7; possible D gene TRBD2, 6 bases. There are 14 residues in the CDR3. Trimming stripped 3 bases from V and 2 bases from J, with 11 bases between. Germline CDR1 and CDR2: MGHRA and YSYEKL. CDR3 in DNA: TGCGCCAGCAGCCACCAGACGGGAGCCTACGAGCAGTACTTC. Its translation is CASSHQTGAYEQYF.

This chain links TRBV7-6 with TRBJ2-3, with D tentatively TRBD1 or TRBD2 (5 bases each). The CDR3 loop spans 13 amino acids. CDR1 and CDR2 (germline): SGHVS, FNYEAQ. V dropped 7 bases and J dropped 1 base, with 9 bases sitting between them. The CDR3 spells CASNLGGTDTQYF. The CDR3 DNA follows: TGTGCCAGCAATTTGGGGGGCACAGATACGCAGTATTTT.

The genes are TRBV7-9 and TRBJ1-1; a weak D match, TRBD1 (6 bases). The V gene's germline CDR1 is SEHNR and CDR2 FQNEAQ (reference sequence). V lost 3 bases and J lost 5, with 10 bases in between. CDR3 length: 13 amino acids. As DNA, the CDR3 is TGTGCCAGCAGCTTGGGGGGGCTTACTGAAGCTTTCTTT. Translating it yields CASSLGGLTEAFF.

This chain connects TRBV28 to TRBJ2-7; the D gene is possibly TRBD1 (7 bases). Germline V gene lookup returns CDR1 MDHEN and CDR2 SYDVKM. V was clipped by 1 base and J by 3 bases, with 16 bases between them. The CDR3 is 16 residues long. The CDR3 region is CASSLLGGGMNYEQYF. In nucleotides, the CDR3 is TGTGCCAGCAGTTTATTAGGGGGCGGGATGAACTACGAGCAGTACTTC.

The CDR3 bases are TGTGCCAGCAGCCAAGGGGGGGATACGCAGTATTTT. It translates to CASSQGGDTQYF. The gene calls are TRBV3-1 (or the pseudogene TRBV3-2) and TRBJ2-3; tentatively, D is TRBD1 or TRBD2 (5 bases each). Germline V gives CDR1 LGHDT, CDR2 YNNKEL (reference sequence). The CDR3 contains 12 residues. The V end lost 1 base, the J end lost 6 bases, and 5 bases lay between the germline ends.

The rearrangement joins TRBV4-2 to TRBJ2-5, with 10 bases lining up with TRBD2. The CDR3 runs to 15 residues. In germline, CDR1 is LGHNA, CDR2 YNFKEQ. V was clipped by 4 bases and J by 1 base; unmatched bases: 3. The CDR3 coding sequence is TGTGCCAGCAGCCCAACTAGCGGGGTCCAAGAGACCCAGTACTTC. It yields the protein CASSPTSGVQETQYF.

The chain is built from TRBV7-2 and TRBJ2-7; 10 bases match TRBD2. CDR3 length: 15 residues. The germline CDR1 and CDR2 sequences are SGHTA and FQGNSA. Trimming took 5 bases from V and 2 from J; bases not matched to a gene: 6. The CDR3 loop is CASSPWSGGAYEQYF. The CDR3 DNA follows: TGTGCCAGCAGCCCATGGAGCGGGGGGGCCTACGAGCAGTACTTC.

The CDR3 region is CASAAGGFYNEQFF. Written as DNA, the CDR3 is TGCGCCAGCGCAGCGGGAGGGTTCTACAATGAGCAGTTCTTC. J is TRBJ2-1 and V is TRBV5-1; 10 bases are shared with TRBD2. Trimming took 7 bases from V and 3 from J; bases not matched to a gene: 4. CDR1 and CDR2 (germline): SGHRS, YFSETQ. The length of the CDR3 is 14 residues.

The rearrangement uses TRBV28 and TRBJ1-2, with D unresolved. The V end was cut by 4 bases, the J end by 8 bases, with 11 bases between. The CDR3 is made up of 12 amino acids. Germline-derived CDR1 and CDR2 are MDHEN and SYDVKM. In DNA, the CDR3 is TGTGCCAGCAGTTCTCCCACCATCGGCTACACCTTC. It yields the protein CASSSPTIGYTF.

This rearrangement joins TRBV18 to TRBJ2-1; D uncertain. CDR1 and CDR2 (germline): KGHSH, LQKENI. V dropped 3 bases and J dropped 8 bases, with 14 bases sitting between them. There are 14 residues in the CDR3. The CDR3 region has the DNA TGTGCCAGCTCACCTCCGGCGAGATTCTATGAGCAGTTCTTC. This translates into CASSPPARFYEQFF.

This clone was recorded once. This chain joins TRBV7-2 and TRBJ1-1; TRBD1 aligns across 7 bases. The CDR3 consists of 15 residues. J lost 3 bases, V lost 4 bases, and 8 bases had no gene match. Per germline, CDR1 SGHTA and CDR2 FQGNSA. This chain's CDR3 is CASSWVGQAHTEAFF. The CDR3 DNA reads TGTGCCAGCAGCTGGGTCGGACAGGCGCACACTGAAGCTTTCTTT.

V and J are TRBV3-1 (or the pseudogene TRBV3-2) and TRBJ1-2; TRBD1 aligns across 8 bases. The CDR3 is made up of 14 amino acids. Per germline, CDR1 LGHDT and CDR2 YNNKEL (reference sequence). With 5 bases clipped from V and 0 bases from J, the junction kept 2 bases outside the gene matches. The CDR3 spells CASSRQGTNYGYTF. The DNA of the CDR3 is TGTGCCAGCAGCAGACAGGGGACTAACTATGGCTACACCTTC.

The V and J genes are TRBV5-8 and TRBJ1-4, with D maybe TRBD1 (6 bases). Trimming left V 5 bases short and J 6 bases short, with 14 bases between. This CDR3 comprises 14 residues. Germline V gives CDR1 SGHTS, CDR2 YDEGEE. As DNA, the CDR3 is TGTGCCAGCAGTTTACAGGGAGGCGATGAAAAACTGTTTTTT. It translates to CASSLQGGDEKLFF. Full variable domain (outside the CDR3, taken from reference TRBV5-8 and TRBJ1-4): EAGVTQSPTHLIKTRGQQATLRCSPISGHTSVYWYQQALGLGLQFLLWYDEGEERNRGNFPPRFSGRQFPNYSSELNVNALELEDSALYLCASSLQGGDEKLFFGSGTQLSVL.

The chain combines TRBV6-5 with TRBJ2-7, with TRBD2 matching 12 bases. The V gene end was trimmed by 5 bases and the J gene end by 0 bases; junction bases not matched to a gene: 2. CDR1 and CDR2 from the germline V gene are MNHEY and SVGAGI. The CDR3 totals 15 residues. CDR3 coding DNA: TGTGCCAGCAGTCTGACTAGCGGGAGCTCCTACGAGCAGTACTTC. It encodes CASSLTSGSSYEQYF.

This clone was seen just once. The rearrangement uses TRBV3-1 (or the pseudogene TRBV3-2) and TRBJ2-1, with D unclear. The CDR3 sequence is 12 residues long. CDR1 and CDR2 (germline): LGHDT, YNNKEL (reference sequence). Trimming pared 0 bases from V and 10 bases from J, leaving 7 bases between. The CDR3 DNA reads TGTGCCAGCAGCCAAGAACTGGGAGAGCAGTTCTTC. This gives the protein CASSQELGEQFF.

The V and J genes are TRBV5-1 and TRBJ2-1; 10 positions agree with TRBD2. This CDR3 is built from 16 residues. After removal of 5 bases from V and 5 bases from J, the junction contained 10 bases not matched to a gene. Germline V CDR1 and CDR2: SGHRS, YFSETQ. CDR3 coding DNA: TGCGCCAGCAGTCGTGAGGGGACTAGCGTAAACAATGAGCAGTTCTTC. Translation: CASSREGTSVNNEQFF.

This clone came up once. The chain carries TRBV9 and TRBJ2-5; D is undetermined. This CDR3 spans 14 amino acids. CDR1 and CDR2 (germline): SGDLS, YYNGEE. V lost 4 bases, J lost 2 bases, and 12 bases lay in between. The CDR3 DNA follows: TGTGCCAGCAGCTTCGAGGCCTTGCAAGAGACCCAGTACTTC. It is translated as CASSFEALQETQYF.

The chain uses TRBV3-1 (or the pseudogene TRBV3-2) and TRBJ1-3, with 10 bases identical to TRBD1. Germline V gene data show CDR1 as LGHDT and CDR2 as YNNKEL (reference sequence). This CDR3 is built from 13 residues. The junction had 2 bases not matched to a gene; V was cut back by 8 bases and J by 4 bases. CDR3 bases: TGTGCCAGCGGACAGGGGGGAGGAAACACCATATATTTT. Amino acids: CASGQGGGNTIYF.

This chain uses TRBV5-6 with TRBJ1-1; D might be TRBD1 (5 bases). Germline V gene lookup returns CDR1 SGHDT and CDR2 YYEEEE. Trimming shortened V by 0 bases and J by 2 bases, and 11 bases separated the two germline ends. The CDR3 runs to 15 residues. The CDR3 loop reads CASSLAGQVNTEAFF. In DNA form, the CDR3 reads TGTGCCAGCAGCTTGGCAGGGCAAGTTAACACTGAAGCTTTCTTT.

This sequence joins TRBV10-3 and TRBJ1-1; D not resolved. Germline V gene lookup returns CDR1 ENHRY and CDR2 SYGVKD. The CDR3 is 15 residues long. Trimming shortened V by 3 bases and J by 1 base, and 12 bases separated the two germline ends. CDR3 loop: CAISDKGLGNTEAFF. CDR3 bases: TGTGCCATCAGTGATAAGGGTCTTGGGAACACTGAAGCTTTCTTT.

V is TRBV6-2 or TRBV6-3 and J is TRBJ1-6; D is unresolved. V was shortened by 5 bases and J by 19 bases, with 21 bases between the two germline ends. Germline CDR1 is MNHEY and CDR2 is SVGEGT. The CDR3 loop spans 13 amino acids. The CDR3 bases are TGTGCCAGCAGTCCCCAAATACCGGGCGTCAAACACTTT. The encoded protein is CASSPQIPGVKHF.

The chain uses TRBV4-2 and TRBJ1-6, with D possibly matching TRBD1 (5 bases). The length of the CDR3 is 16 residues. Trimming took 3 bases from V and 9 from J, leaving 18 bases between them. CDR1 LGHNA and CDR2 YNFKEQ come from the germline V gene. The CDR3 spells CASSHDGGMTFSPLHF. In DNA, the CDR3 is TGTGCCAGCAGCCACGACGGGGGAATGACGTTTTCACCCCTCCACTTT.

The V call is TRBV3-1 (or the pseudogene TRBV3-2), the J call TRBJ1-1; 7 bases are a match to TRBD1. The J segment lost 3 bases and the V segment lost 4 bases, leaving 14 bases of the junction unmatched. The CDR3 runs to 17 residues. CDR1 is LGHDT and CDR2 is YNNKEL in the germline V gene (reference sequence). Written as DNA, the CDR3 is TGTGCCAGCAGCCGTGGGACAGACATCCTCGGGGACACTGAAGCTTTCTTT. Its protein product is CASSRGTDILGDTEAFF.

This chain uses TRBV7-9 with TRBJ2-3; TRBD1 or TRBD2 may be the D gene (5 bases each). Trimming cost V 6 bases and J 0 bases, with 13 bases left between them. CDR1 SEHNR and CDR2 FQNEAQ come from the germline V gene (reference sequence). The CDR3 runs 15 residues. As DNA, the CDR3 is TGTGCCAGCAGGACGGGGCTTTCGAGCACAGATACGCAGTATTTT. This translates into CASRTGLSSTDTQYF.

This chain joins TRBV19 and TRBJ1-6; D gene uncertain. CDR1 and CDR2 from the germline V gene are LNHDA and SQIVND (reference sequence). Between the trimmed V and J ends, which lost 5 bases and 7 bases, there was a span of 6 bases. The CDR3 is 12 residues long. The CDR3 reads CASSPKNSPLHF. CDR3 DNA: TGTGCCAGTAGTCCGAAGAATTCACCCCTCCACTTT.

The chain links TRBV27 to TRBJ1-1, with 7 bases identical to TRBD1. V shed 5 bases, J shed 4 bases, and the junction held 4 bases outside the gene matches. This CDR3 has 13 residues. Germline CDR1 reads MNHEY; CDR2 reads SMNVEV (reference sequence). In nucleotides, the CDR3 is TGTGCCAGCAGTGTGACAGGGAGCACTGAAGCTTTCTTT. Protein product: CASSVTGSTEAFF.

The sample holds a few counts of this clone. This chain uses TRBV9 with TRBJ2-1, with 9 bases fitting TRBD2. Germline V gives CDR1 SGDLS, CDR2 YYNGEE. The CDR3 length is 15 residues. V shed 0 bases and J 7 bases; nucleotides not matched to a gene: 5. DNA for the CDR3: TGTGCCAGCAGCGTAGAAGGCGGGAGGGAAAATGAGCAGTTCTTC. Protein: CASSVEGGRENEQFF.

The chain's CDR3 is CASSQVVRGSLPDTQYF. CDR3 in DNA: TGTGCCAGCAGCCAAGTGGTCCGCGGGAGTCTTCCAGATACGCAGTATTTT. The chain employs TRBV3-1 (or the pseudogene TRBV3-2) and TRBJ2-3; 7 bases agree with TRBD2. With 1 base clipped from V and 4 bases from J, the junction kept 11 bases outside the gene matches. The germline V gene encodes CDR1 LGHDT and CDR2 YNNKEL (reference sequence). This CDR3 contains 17 residues.